This T cell receptor beta chain was sequenced for a study of OX40 agonist ivuxolimab in advanced cancers. At the level of the study: Ivuxolimab is a fully human IgG2 antibody that activates OX40 (CD134). The study's findings and limits: Expansion of clones was among the lowest in partial responders at 0.1-3.0 mg/kg.

Germline V gene lookup returns CDR1 SEHNR and CDR2 FQNEAQ (reference sequence). V shed 5 bases and J 1 base; nucleotides not matched to a gene: 8. The CDR3 runs to 15 residues. In regard to this clone: Its specificity is unknown.

Only in-frame clones appear in the TCRdb table, and some are missing; sequencing was by immunoSEQ multiplex PCR. The data hold 50,000 to 65,000 clones, with nearly 95% observed a single time. This receptor was obtained from an adult with an advanced solid tumor such as melanoma, head and neck, liver or kidney cancer. This chain uses TRBV7-9 with TRBJ2-7, with TRBD1 matching over 7 bases. This sample comprised CD4+ or CD8+ T cells sorted from blood, obtained in a trial of the OX40 agonist ivuxolimab. The CDR3 region is CASSPHPDRSYEQYF. The CDR3 region has the DNA TGTGCCAGCAGCCCTCACCCGGACAGGTCCTACGAGCAGTACTTC.